Described below is a single TCR beta chain sequence and its context. The record originates from a study of CD4 and CD8 cells across lung adenocarcinoma regions. TCRdb recomputed calls from the PCR reads with MiXCR, one row per CDR3 protein. The top ten hold 48% of the sample, which has around 25,000 distinct CDR3 sequences, 40% to 60% seen once. The patients had localized lung adenocarcinoma, a non-small cell subtype. The material sequenced was CD8+ T cells from the center of a lung tumor. This sequence was found in a male donor with lung adenocarcinoma. The CD4 and CD8 labels of this study may be unreliable.

CDR3: CASAGDGGTDTETQYF. The CDR3 region has the DNA TGTGCCAGCGCGGGGGACGGGGGCACTGACACAGAGACCCAGTACTTC. This chain uses TRBV6-1 with TRBJ2-5; possibly TRBD2 for D (7 bases). Germline-derived CDR1 and CDR2 are MNHNS and SASEGT. CDR3 length equals 16 residues. V lost 8 bases and J 4 bases, leaving 23 bases between the germline ends.